What follows are 14 T cell receptor beta chains derived from one specimen sequenced in a study of T-cell memory formation after mild COVID-19. TCRdb recomputed calls from the 5' RACE reads with MiXCR, one row per CDR3 protein. The data show roughly 450,000 distinct CDR3 sequences, roughly 20% seen once. The sequenced sample was PBMCs or a T cell subset sorted from them (not recorded which). The receptors derive from an adult woman who had mild COVID-19 (a few samples of this study predate the infection). Cell type and time point are not known.

The rearrangement links TRBV19 to TRBJ2-5; possibly TRBD1 for D (6 bases). The V and J ends lost 1 base and 12 bases respectively, with 15 bases between them. The CDR3 consists of 13 residues. Germline V lookup: CDR1 LNHDA, CDR2 SQIVND (reference sequence). CDR3: CASSIAARDIKYF. For the CDR3, the DNA is TGTGCCAGTAGTATAGCGGCCCGGGACATCAAGTACTTC.

The chain carries TRBV2 and TRBJ2-1; TRBD2 aligns across 9 bases. The CDR3 totals 15 residues. Trimming removed 7 bases from V and 6 bases from J; junction bases left unmatched: 10. Germline V lookup: CDR1 SNHLY, CDR2 FYNNEI. The CDR3 DNA follows: TGTGCCAGCAAATTGACTAGCGGAGTTCTCAATGAGCAGTTCTTC. This codes for CASKLTSGVLNEQFF.

In its sample, this clonotype was seen many times. The chain employs TRBV5-1 and TRBJ1-1, with D uncertain. The CDR3 loop spans 15 amino acids. With 0 bases removed from V and 0 bases from J, the gap between germline ends came to 9 bases. In germline, CDR1 is SGHRS, CDR2 YFSETQ. The CDR3 nucleotides read TGCGCCAGCAGCTTGGACCAGTCGATGAACACTGAAGCTTTCTTT. This encodes CASSLDQSMNTEAFF.

A few counts support this clonotype. The genes are TRBV7-2 and TRBJ2-3; D uncertain. Germline CDR1 reads SGHTA; CDR2 reads FQGNSA. V was trimmed by 5 bases and J by 4 bases, leaving 7 bases between them. The CDR3 totals 12 residues. CDR3 residues: CASSRTADTQYF. The CDR3 region has the DNA TGTGCCAGCAGCCGAACAGCAGATACGCAGTATTTT. The whole variable domain, filled in from reference TRBV7-2 and TRBJ2-3, reads GAGVSQSPSNKVTEKGKDVELRCDPISGHTALYWYRQSLGQGLEFLIYFQGNSAPDKSGLPSDRFSAERTGGSVSTLTIQRTQQEDSAVYLCASSRTADTQYFGPGTRLTVL.

The chain recombines TRBV7-8 with TRBJ2-3; 8 positions match TRBD1. Germline V CDR1 and CDR2: SGHVS, FQNEAQ. Germline trimming cut 5 bases from V and 6 bases from J; bases unmatched to any gene: 10. This CDR3 spans 15 amino acids. DNA of the CDR3: TGTGCCAGCAGCCGGACAGGGACTCAGTCGGATACGCAGTATTTT. Translating gives CASSRTGTQSDTQYF. Full variable domain (missing parts from reference TRBV7-8 and TRBJ2-3): GAGVSQSPRYKVAKRGQDVALRCDPISGHVSLFWYQQALGQGPEFLTYFQNEAQLDKSGLPSDRFFAERPEGSVSTLKIQRTQQEDSAVYLCASSRTGTQSDTQYFGPGTRLTVL.

This clonotype was observed a handful of times. The chain has TRBV7-9 and TRBJ1-2; 9 bases map to TRBD1. Germline V gene lookup returns CDR1 SEHNR and CDR2 FQNEAQ (reference sequence). V lost 3 bases, J lost 6 bases, and 5 bases stayed unmatched. The CDR3 contains 14 residues. In nucleotides, the CDR3 is TGTGCCAGCAGCTTCGCCGGGACAGGGAATGGCTACACCTTC. This codes for CASSFAGTGNGYTF.

This clonotype occurred a few times. The chain joins TRBV6-1 to TRBJ2-3; unclear D gene. Germline CDR1 is MNHNS and CDR2 is SASEGT. Trimming took off 6 bases at V and 1 base at J, with 20 bases between the two ends. CDR3 length equals 17 residues. CDR3 coding DNA: TGTGCCAGCAGCGCTACCTCTCCTACGATCGGCACAGATACGCAGTATTTT. As protein: CASSATSPTIGTDTQYF.

This clonotype was observed a single time. This chain uses TRBV6-2 or TRBV6-3 with TRBJ2-5, with D perhaps being TRBD1 or TRBD2 (5 bases each). Trimming removed 4 bases from V and 0 bases from J, with 18 bases in between. The CDR3 contains 17 residues. Per the germline V gene, CDR1 is MNHEY and CDR2 is SVGEGT. The CDR3 DNA reads as TGTGCCAGCAGTTCGAACCGGGGACCAACGTACCAAGAGACCCAGTACTTC. This codes for CASSSNRGPTYQETQYF.

The V call is TRBV27, the J call TRBJ2-2; D possibly matches TRBD1 or TRBD2 (6 bases each). The CDR3 extends over 16 amino acids. Germline CDR1 and CDR2: MNHEY and SMNVEV (reference sequence). Trimming took off 0 bases at V and 5 bases at J, with 13 bases between the two ends. The CDR3 sequence is CASSLSPGAGTGELFF. CDR3 nucleotides: TGTGCCAGCAGTTTATCACCGGGGGCGGGAACCGGGGAGCTGTTTTTT.

V and J are TRBV7-9 and TRBJ2-7, with 7 bases aligning to TRBD2. CDR3 length equals 15 residues. Germline V lookup: CDR1 SEHNR, CDR2 FQNEAQ (reference sequence). V trimming: 1 base; J trimming: 5 bases; junction bases outside the gene matches: 8. The CDR3, as DNA: TGTGCCAGCAGCTTAGGAAGAACCGGACTAGACGAGCAGTACTTC. Translating gives CASSLGRTGLDEQYF.

In this sample, this clonotype turned up a few times. The V gene is TRBV20-1, the J gene TRBJ1-2; 10 bases align to TRBD1. With V trimmed by 0 bases and J by 8 bases, 9 bases remained unmatched. CDR3 length equals 15 residues. The germline V gene encodes CDR1 DFQATT and CDR2 SNEGSKA (reference sequence). CDR3 DNA sequence: TGCAGTGCTAGAGATCCGGGACAGGGGTCCGGGGGCTACACCTTC. Encoded protein: CSARDPGQGSGGYTF.

This rearrangement joins TRBV11-2 to TRBJ2-5, with D hard to call. The V and J ends lost 5 bases and 4 bases respectively, with 20 bases between them. The CDR3 spans 16 residues. CDR1 SGHAT and CDR2 FQNNGV come from the germline V gene. The CDR3 is CASSLRGGEWGETQYF. In DNA form, the CDR3 reads TGTGCCAGCAGCCTTAGAGGCGGCGAATGGGGAGAGACCCAGTACTTC. Variable domain in full (rest from reference TRBV11-2 and TRBJ2-5): EAGVAQSPRYKIIEKRQSVAFWCNPISGHATLYWYQQILGQGPKLLIQFQNNGVVDDSQLPKDRFSAERLKGVDSTLKIQPAKLEDSAVYLCASSLRGGEWGETQYFGPGTRLLVL.

This clonotype has more than one count but fewer than ten. The V call is TRBV7-2, the J call TRBJ2-3; tentative D call: TRBD2 (5 bases). Trimming cost V 8 bases and J 0 bases, with 18 bases left between them. The germline CDR1 and CDR2 sequences are SGHTA and FQGNSA. The CDR3 contains 16 residues. The CDR3 nucleotides read TGTGCCAGCCCCCCCCGGGAAAGGAAGAGCACAGATACGCAGTATTTT. Encoded protein: CASPPRERKSTDTQYF.

V usage is TRBV5-1 and J usage is TRBJ1-6, with D perhaps TRBD1 (5 bases). V lost 0 bases and J 10 bases, leaving 8 bases between the germline ends. Germline values: CDR1 SGHRS, CDR2 YFSETQ. The CDR3 is 13 residues long. As DNA, the CDR3 is TGCGCCAGCAGCTTGGCAGGGAGGTCACCCCTCCACTTT. Residues: CASSLAGRSPLHF. Full variable domain (missing parts from reference TRBV5-1 and TRBJ1-6): KAGVTQTPRYLIKTRGQQVTLSCSPISGHRSVSWYQQTPGQGLQFLFEYFSETQRNKGNFPGRFSGRQFSNSRSEMNVSTLELGDSALYLCASSLAGRSPLHFGNGTRLTVT.